A single sample is the source of the 15 T cell receptor beta chains below, sequenced in a study of blood T cell repertoires in COVID-19 (dated by TCRdb to the early 2020s). The library was produced with the immunoSEQ multiplex PCR assay. TCRdb took this table from immuneACCESS and kept in-frame rearrangements with V and J called. Such tables lack part of the clones; where checked against another copy, unresolved V genes explain under half of the gap, and the rest is unexplained. The table for this sample lists 170,000 or so clones; 70% to 90% of them were counted only once. The ten largest clones take up 0.45% to 0.6% of the sample. The sequencing input was peripheral blood. The receptors come from a man between 60 and 70 years old with COVID-19, enrolled during active disease.

This sequence joins TRBV10-3 and TRBJ1-1; D gene unclear. This CDR3 region has 12 residues. Germline lookup yields CDR1 ENHRY and CDR2 SYGVKD. V was trimmed by 3 bases and J by 10 bases, leaving 12 bases between them. The CDR3 spells CAISEGGGSAFF. CDR3 bases: TGTGCCATCAGTGAAGGTGGAGGTTCAGCTTTCTTT.

This clone has a handful of counts. The chain couples TRBV6-5 to TRBJ1-2; perhaps TRBD1 as D (6 bases). V lost 0 bases and J 1 base, leaving 12 bases between the germline ends. The CDR3 is 16 amino acids. Germline V CDR1 and CDR2: MNHEY, SVGAGI. DNA of the CDR3: TGTGCCAGCAGTTACTCTAAGGACAGCCGTAACTATGGCTACACCTTC. Its translation is CASSYSKDSRNYGYTF.

This chain uses TRBV7-3 with TRBJ2-1, with D perhaps TRBD1 (5 bases). V was trimmed by 5 bases and J by 2 bases, leaving 13 bases between them. The CDR3 consists of 15 residues. The V gene's germline CDR1 is SGHTA and CDR2 FQGTGA. This chain's CDR3 is CASSLTAGTYNEQFF. The CDR3 DNA sequence: TGTGCCAGCAGCCTGACGGCAGGGACCTACAATGAGCAGTTCTTC.

The rearrangement joins TRBV28 to TRBJ2-7, with TRBD2 matching over 7 bases. Germline V gene sequence: CDR1 MDHEN, CDR2 SYDVKM. The CDR3 runs 13 residues. The trim removed 6 bases at V and 3 bases at J, leaving 5 bases unmatched. CDR3 region: CASRVGGNYEQYF. The CDR3 nucleotides are TGTGCCAGCAGGGTGGGGGGGAACTACGAGCAGTACTTC. Full variable domain (remainder filled in from reference TRBV28 and TRBJ2-7): DVKVTQSSRYLVKRTGEKVFLECVQDMDHENMFWYRQDPGLGLRLIYFSYDVKMKEKGDIPEGYSVSREKKERFSLILESASTNQTSMYLCASRVGGNYEQYFGPGTRLTVT.

This clone was recorded a few times. This chain links TRBV28 with TRBJ1-4; TRBD1 aligns across 7 bases. Germline loops: CDR1 MDHEN, CDR2 SYDVKM. The CDR3 loop spans 14 amino acids. The trim removed 2 bases at V and 10 bases at J, leaving 7 bases unmatched. The CDR3 protein is CASSLGQGVGKLFF. The CDR3 DNA reads TGTGCCAGCAGTTTAGGGCAGGGGGTTGGAAAACTGTTTTTT.

The chain is built from TRBV2 and TRBJ1-5; D is ambiguous. The V and J ends lost 7 bases and 0 bases respectively, with 10 bases between them. The CDR3 covers 14 residues. Germline V gene lookup returns CDR1 SNHLY and CDR2 FYNNEI. CDR3 in amino acids: CASNGEYSNQPQHF. In DNA form, the CDR3 reads TGTGCCAGCAACGGAGAGTATAGCAATCAGCCCCAGCATTTT.

The rearrangement links TRBV7-9 to TRBJ2-1; TRBD2 matches at 7 bases. The CDR3 length is 13 residues. The junction had 4 bases not matched to a gene; V was cut back by 4 bases and J by 7 bases. Germline V gene data show CDR1 as SEHNR and CDR2 as FQNEAQ (reference sequence). The CDR3 sequence: CASSSMGGNEQFF. The CDR3 region has the DNA TGTGCCAGCAGCTCCATGGGGGGGAATGAGCAGTTCTTC.

The chain is built from TRBV7-2 and TRBJ1-2, with 7 bases lining up with TRBD1. The CDR3 contains 14 residues. Germline CDR1 reads SGHTA; CDR2 reads FQGNSA. V lost 1 base to trimming and J lost 6 bases; unmatched junction nucleotides: 5. CDR3 nucleotide sequence: TGTGCCAGCAGCTTAGGGGGCAGGGGGAATGGCTACACCTTC. It encodes CASSLGGRGNGYTF. The full variable domain, rest sourced from reference TRBV7-2 and TRBJ1-2, is GAGVSQSPSNKVTEKGKDVELRCDPISGHTALYWYRQSLGQGLEFLIYFQGNSAPDKSGLPSDRFSAERTGGSVSTLTIQRTQQEDSAVYLCASSLGGRGNGYTFGSGTRLTVV.

The chain carries TRBV6-1 and TRBJ2-5, with 7 nucleotides matching TRBD1. The J segment lost 10 bases and the V segment lost 5 bases, leaving 10 bases of the junction unmatched. The CDR3 is 13 amino acids. In germline, CDR1 is MNHNS, CDR2 SASEGT. As DNA, the CDR3 is TGTGCCAGCAGTCCCCCGACAGGGTATGACCAGTACTTC. Encoded protein: CASSPPTGYDQYF.

The genes are TRBV18 and TRBJ2-1; D possibly corresponds to TRBD2 (5 bases). Germline assignment: CDR1 KGHSH and CDR2 LQKENI. This CDR3 is built from 15 residues. V dropped 0 bases and J dropped 8 bases, with 14 bases sitting between them. CDR3 amino acids: CASSPPMTTQDEQFF. CDR3 coding DNA: TGTGCCAGCTCACCACCTATGACTACCCAGGATGAGCAGTTCTTC.

The V and J genes are TRBV2 and TRBJ2-1, with D possibly TRBD1 on 5 matching bases. There are 14 residues in the CDR3. Germline CDR1 and CDR2: SNHLY and FYNNEI. The germline V and J ends were trimmed by 10 bases and 0 bases, with 13 bases remaining between them. CDR3 in DNA: TGTGCCAACAAACAGGACCACTCCTACAATGAGCAGTTCTTC. Residues: CANKQDHSYNEQFF.

This clone is a singleton in its sample. The gene calls are TRBV5-6 and TRBJ2-5; D possibly corresponds to TRBD2 (6 bases). From germline, CDR1 is SGHDT and CDR2 YYEEEE. V was trimmed by 4 bases and J by 4 bases, leaving 14 bases between them. The CDR3 has 14 residues. CDR3 region: CASSIREAGETQYF. DNA for the CDR3: TGTGCCAGCAGCATAAGGGAGGCGGGAGAGACCCAGTACTTC.

The chain combines TRBV6-5 with TRBJ1-1; TRBD1 aligns across 7 bases. Germline values: CDR1 MNHEY, CDR2 SVGAGI. The CDR3 has 15 amino acids. V lost 6 bases and J lost 0; bases outside the gene matches: 7. The CDR3 is CASRRGQTLNTEAFF. The CDR3 region has the DNA TGTGCCAGCAGGAGGGGACAGACCTTGAACACTGAAGCTTTCTTT.

J is TRBJ2-3 and V is TRBV30, with TRBD1 matching 8 bases. The CDR3 length is 15 residues. CDR1 is GTSNPN, CDR2 SVGIG, per germline (reference sequence). The J segment lost 3 bases and the V segment lost 1 base, leaving 6 bases of the junction unmatched. The CDR3 DNA follows: TGTGCCTGGAGTGCTCAGGGGGCTAATACAGATACGCAGTATTTT. Its translation: CAWSAQGANTDTQYF.

The chain recombines TRBV7-9 with TRBJ1-6; D perhaps matches TRBD1 (5 bases). The CDR3 runs 14 residues. The V end was cut by 1 base, the J end by 13 bases, with 14 bases between. From germline, CDR1 is SEHNR and CDR2 FQNEAQ (reference sequence). The DNA for the CDR3 is TGTGCCAGCAGCTTAGGACCGCCCGGGGGGCCCCTCCACTTT. This encodes CASSLGPPGGPLHF.